The T cell receptor beta chain under discussion was sequenced for a study of T cell responses to AZD1222 COVID-19 vaccine. Study-level information: Second-dose groups at about 4 or about 12 weeks were pooled. Overall study findings and caveats: In all cases, repertoires were sampled only after the peak T cell response.

Germline-derived CDR1 and CDR2 are LNHDA and SQIVND (reference sequence). Trimming pared 7 bases from V and 3 bases from J, leaving 15 bases between. This CDR3 contains 14 residues. Of note for this clone: Its antigen is not identified.

Measured with immunoSEQ multiplex PCR; TCRdb has only the in-frame clones, and not every one. The repertoire consists of about 93,000 clones, with approximately 86% occurring once and the leading ten covering around 8%. This receptor was identified in an adult in good health. Here the sequenced sample was peripheral blood, taken on day 0 of AZD1222 vaccination. This chain links TRBV19 with TRBJ1-1; D unclear. Written as DNA, the CDR3 is TGTGCCAGTACTCGCGGGGTGGTTTACACTGAAGCTTTCTTT. Protein: CASTRGVVYTEAFF.